Listed here are 17 T cell receptor beta chains from one sample, sequenced in a study of response to subunit inactivated influenza vaccine. In TCRdb, the RT-PCR reads were re-called with MiXCR into one record per CDR3 protein. The sample yields about 520,000 distinct CDR3 sequences, approximately 7.2% seen once. The sequenced sample was PBMCs from blood, obtained roughly 24 months after vaccination. All receptors come from a man between 50 and 70 years old who received an inactivated influenza vaccine.

This clonotype was recorded at least ten times. The chain has TRBV4-3 and TRBJ2-1, with 10 bases that match TRBD2. This CDR3 contains 16 residues. CDR1 and CDR2 (germline): LGHNA, YSLEER. Unmatched junction bases numbered 6, after V lost 0 bases and J lost 7 bases. CDR3 bases: TGCGCCAGCAGCCAAGACCAGCTAGCGGGAGCGAATGAGCAGTTCTTC. This translates into CASSQDQLAGANEQFF.

This clonotype came up a few times. V and J are TRBV27 and TRBJ2-3, with D possibly being TRBD1 (6 bases). Germline CDR1 MNHEY, CDR2 SMNVEV (reference sequence). The CDR3 loop spans 16 amino acids. Trimming took 2 bases from V and 12 from J, leaving 24 bases between them. Written as DNA, the CDR3 is TGTGCCAGCAGTTTAAACAGGGCAGGCACTGCCTGGGATCAGTATTTT. Protein: CASSLNRAGTAWDQYF.

This clonotype has at least ten counts. The rearrangement uses TRBV18 and TRBJ1-5; D might be TRBD1 (6 bases). Germline values: CDR1 KGHSH, CDR2 LQKENI. V lost 5 bases and J 1 base, leaving 9 bases between the germline ends. The length of the CDR3 is 14 residues. CDR3 nucleotides: TGTGCCAGCTCATCGGGACAAAGCAATCAGCCCCAGCATTTT. As protein: CASSSGQSNQPQHF.

This clonotype was recorded many times. The J gene is TRBJ1-6, the V gene TRBV7-2; no clear D. The CDR3 totals 13 residues. V lost 1 base to trimming and J lost 7 bases, with 5 bases between them. In germline, CDR1 is SGHTA, CDR2 FQGNSA. CDR3 region: CASSLETNSPLHF. The CDR3 region has the DNA TGTGCCAGCAGCTTAGAGACGAATTCACCCCTCCACTTT.

This clonotype came up many times. The chain carries TRBV29-1 and TRBJ2-1; D gene unclear. The germline V gene encodes CDR1 SQVTM and CDR2 ANQGSEA. This CDR3 has 12 amino acids. The V end was cut by 1 base, the J end by 8 bases, with 9 bases between. The CDR3 DNA sequence: TGCAGCGTTGAAGGCCCGATAGATGAGCAGTTCTTC. It codes for CSVEGPIDEQFF.

The CDR3 region has the DNA TGTGCCATCAGTGAAATTAGCGGGGGAAGCGAGACCCAGTACTTC. Its protein product is CAISEISGGSETQYF. V gene TRBV10-3 combines with J gene TRBJ2-5, with 9 bases fitting TRBD2. CDR3 length: 15 amino acids. V lost 3 bases to trimming and J lost 5 bases; unmatched junction nucleotides: 7. The germline gives CDR1 ENHRY, CDR2 SYGVKD.

V is TRBV6-1 and J is TRBJ2-7; 7 nucleotides line up with TRBD2. Germline trimming cut 7 bases from V and 2 bases from J; bases unmatched to any gene: 5. CDR1 MNHNS and CDR2 SASEGT come from the germline V gene. This CDR3 comprises 13 residues. The CDR3 sequence: CASKTAGAYEQYF. Here the CDR3 DNA reads TGTGCCAGCAAAACTGCGGGAGCCTACGAGCAGTACTTC.

The CDR3 sequence is CASSYGGTVFQETQYF. The CDR3 nucleotides read TGTGCCAGCAGTTACGGGGGGACAGTGTTCCAAGAGACCCAGTACTTC. The rearrangement joins TRBV6-2 or TRBV6-3 to TRBJ2-5; D possibly corresponds to TRBD1 (7 bases). Germline V CDR1 and CDR2: MNHEY, SVGEGT. Between the trimmed V and J ends, which lost 2 bases and 1 base, there was a span of 14 bases. There are 16 residues in the CDR3.

In this sample, this clonotype turned up a few times. The gene calls are TRBV5-1 and TRBJ2-7, with D possibly matching TRBD2 (6 bases). The CDR3 extends over 15 amino acids. V shed 3 bases and J shed 4 bases, with 17 bases lying between them. Germline V gives CDR1 SGHRS, CDR2 YFSETQ. The CDR3 here is CASSYDPGVGYEQYF. The CDR3 DNA is TGCGCCAGCAGCTATGACCCGGGAGTTGGGTACGAGCAGTACTTC.

This clonotype was seen repeatedly, ten times or more. The chain's CDR3 is CAISEARTDTQYF. The CDR3 coding sequence is TGTGCCATCAGTGAGGCTCGCACAGATACGCAGTATTTT. V usage is TRBV10-3 and J usage is TRBJ2-3; D is unclear. Between the trimmed V and J ends, which lost 2 bases and 1 base, there was a span of 4 bases. Looked up from germline, CDR1 is ENHRY and CDR2 is SYGVKD. The CDR3 runs 13 residues.

V and J are TRBV4-3 and TRBJ2-5, with D perhaps given as TRBD1 or TRBD2 (5 bases each). The germline V gene has CDR1 LGHNA and CDR2 YSLEER. V was clipped by 0 bases and J by 2 bases, with 13 bases between them. CDR3 size: 16 residues. The CDR3 loop is CASSQDRDGGQETQYF. The CDR3 region has the DNA TGCGCCAGCAGCCAAGATCGGGATGGGGGACAAGAGACCCAGTACTTC.

This clonotype was seen more than once but under ten times. This chain connects TRBV25-1 to TRBJ1-1; 7 bases line up with TRBD1. With 7 bases clipped from V and 1 base from J, the junction kept 12 bases outside the gene matches. The germline V gene has CDR1 MGHDK and CDR2 SYGVNS. This CDR3 comprises 16 residues. CDR3 nucleotide sequence: TGTGCCAGCATCTCTGGGGAGGGGGCCTCGAACACTGAAGCTTTCTTT. As protein: CASISGEGASNTEAFF.

This clonotype was picked up many times. Here the CDR3 reads CASSQVFGSSYNEQFF. CDR3 nucleotides: TGTGCCAGCAGCCAAGTCTTCGGGAGCTCCTACAATGAGCAGTTCTTC. The V call is TRBV3-1, the J call TRBJ2-1, with D possibly matching TRBD2 (6 bases). This CDR3 has 16 residues. Trimming pared 1 base from V and 0 bases from J, leaving 10 bases between. Germline V gene lookup returns CDR1 LGHDT and CDR2 YNNKEL (reference sequence).

This clonotype showed up just a few times. The DNA of the CDR3 is TGTGCCATCAGTGAGAAAATAGACAGGGGGGATACGCAGTATTTT. This sequence encodes CAISEKIDRGDTQYF. The J gene is TRBJ2-3, the V gene TRBV10-3; 9 bases fit TRBD1. The J segment lost 6 bases and the V segment lost 2 bases, leaving 6 bases of the junction unmatched. Germline lookup yields CDR1 ENHRY and CDR2 SYGVKD. The CDR3 extends over 15 amino acids.

The J gene is TRBJ2-1, the V gene TRBV18; 11 bases line up with TRBD2. The germline V gene has CDR1 KGHSH and CDR2 LQKENI. V shed 6 bases and J 0 bases; nucleotides not matched to a gene: 13. The CDR3 runs 19 residues. The CDR3 DNA reads TGTGCCAGCTCCCGCCGCACTAGCGGGGGAACCCTCTCCTACAATGAGCAGTTCTTC. Its translation is CASSRRTSGGTLSYNEQFF.

This clonotype has ten or more counts. The rearrangement joins TRBV28 to TRBJ2-3; D may be TRBD1 or TRBD2 (5 bases each). The CDR3 loop spans 16 amino acids. Germline V gene lookup returns CDR1 MDHEN and CDR2 SYDVKM. Trimming cost V 5 bases and J 2 bases, with 17 bases left between them. The CDR3 region has the DNA TGTGCCAGCAGTGGGGCCGGGATCCGAGTCACAGATACGCAGTATTTT. This sequence encodes CASSGAGIRVTDTQYF.

In this sample, this clonotype turned up a few times. The chain employs TRBV10-3 and TRBJ2-7; 9 positions match TRBD2. In germline, CDR1 is ENHRY, CDR2 SYGVKD. V shed 4 bases, J shed 1 base, and the junction held 8 bases outside the gene matches. The CDR3 is 16 amino acids. The chain's CDR3 is CAISATSGSLSYEQYF. DNA of the CDR3: TGTGCCATCAGTGCGACTAGCGGATCATTATCCTACGAGCAGTACTTC.